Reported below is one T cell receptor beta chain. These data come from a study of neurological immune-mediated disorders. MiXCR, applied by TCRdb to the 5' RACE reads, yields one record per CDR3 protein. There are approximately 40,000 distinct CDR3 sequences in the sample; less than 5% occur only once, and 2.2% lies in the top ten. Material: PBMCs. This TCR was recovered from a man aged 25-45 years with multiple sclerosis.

In DNA form, the CDR3 reads TGCAGTGCGACCAGGGTGGGGACTGAAGCTTTCTTT. This sequence encodes CSATRVGTEAFF. The J gene is TRBJ1-1, the V gene TRBV20-1, with a tentative D call TRBD1 (5 bases). The V gene's germline CDR1 is DFQATT and CDR2 SNEGSKA (reference sequence). Trimming removed 6 bases at V and 5 bases at J, with 13 bases between. There are 12 residues in the CDR3.